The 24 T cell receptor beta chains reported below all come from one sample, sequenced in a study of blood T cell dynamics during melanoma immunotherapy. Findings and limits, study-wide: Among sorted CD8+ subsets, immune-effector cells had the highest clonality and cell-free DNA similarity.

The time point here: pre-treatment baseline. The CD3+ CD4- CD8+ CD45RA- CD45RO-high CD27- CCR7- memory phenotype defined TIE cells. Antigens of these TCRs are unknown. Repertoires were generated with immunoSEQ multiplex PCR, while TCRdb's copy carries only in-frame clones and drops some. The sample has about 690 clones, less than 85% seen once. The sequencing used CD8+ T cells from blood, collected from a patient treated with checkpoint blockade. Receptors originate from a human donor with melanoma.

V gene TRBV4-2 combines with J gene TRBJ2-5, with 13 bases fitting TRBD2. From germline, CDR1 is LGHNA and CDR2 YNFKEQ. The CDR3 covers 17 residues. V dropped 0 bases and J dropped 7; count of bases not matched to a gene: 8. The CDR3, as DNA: TGTGCCAGCAGCCAAGATTGGACTAGCGGGAGCTTTGGGACCCAGTACTTC. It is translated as CASSQDWTSGSFGTQYF.

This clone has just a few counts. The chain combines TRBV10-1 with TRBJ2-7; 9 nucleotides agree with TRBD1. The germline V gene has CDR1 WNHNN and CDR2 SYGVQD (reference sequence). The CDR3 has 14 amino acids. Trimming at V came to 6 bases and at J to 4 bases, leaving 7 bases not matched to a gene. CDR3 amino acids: CASRKRDREYEQYF. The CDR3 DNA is TGCGCCAGCAGGAAAAGGGACAGGGAATACGAGCAGTACTTC.

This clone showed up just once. The CDR3 DNA reads as TGTGCCAGCAGACGAAGACAGGGACGCGTCTCTGGAAACACCATATATTTT. Its translation: CASRRRQGRVSGNTIYF. The chain employs TRBV28 and TRBJ1-3; 7 positions agree with TRBD1. CDR1 and CDR2 from the germline V gene are MDHEN and SYDVKM. V was pared by 6 bases and J by 0 bases, with 11 bases of the junction left unmatched. The CDR3 totals 17 residues.

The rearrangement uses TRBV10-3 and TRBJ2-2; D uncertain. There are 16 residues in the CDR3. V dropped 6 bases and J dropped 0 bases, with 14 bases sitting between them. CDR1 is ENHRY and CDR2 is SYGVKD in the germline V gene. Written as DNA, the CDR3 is TGTGCCATCAGCTCCCAACGACCGCCGAACACCGGGGAGCTGTTTTTT. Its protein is CAISSQRPPNTGELFF.

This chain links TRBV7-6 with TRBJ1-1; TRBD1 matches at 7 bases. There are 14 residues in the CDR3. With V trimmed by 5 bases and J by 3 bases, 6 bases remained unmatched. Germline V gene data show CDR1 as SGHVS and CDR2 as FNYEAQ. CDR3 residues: CASSTGERYTEAFF. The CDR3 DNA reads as TGTGCCAGCAGCACAGGGGAGAGGTACACTGAAGCTTTCTTT.

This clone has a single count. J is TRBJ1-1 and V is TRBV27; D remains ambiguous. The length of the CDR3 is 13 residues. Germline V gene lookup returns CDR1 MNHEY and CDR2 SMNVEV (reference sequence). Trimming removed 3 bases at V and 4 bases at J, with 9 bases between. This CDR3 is CASSLSSSTEAFF. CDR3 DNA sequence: TGTGCCAGCAGTTTGAGTTCTTCCACTGAAGCTTTCTTT.

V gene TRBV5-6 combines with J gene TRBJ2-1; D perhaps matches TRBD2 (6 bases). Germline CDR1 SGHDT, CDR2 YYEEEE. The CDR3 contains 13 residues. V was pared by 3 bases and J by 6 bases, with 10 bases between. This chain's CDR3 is CASSWAGGNEQFF. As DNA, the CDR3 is TGTGCCAGCAGCTGGGCCGGGGGCAATGAGCAGTTCTTC.

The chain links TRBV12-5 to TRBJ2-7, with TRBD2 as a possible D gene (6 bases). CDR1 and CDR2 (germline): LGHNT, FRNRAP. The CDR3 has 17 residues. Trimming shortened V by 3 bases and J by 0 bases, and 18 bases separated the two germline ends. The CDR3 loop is CASGFPKAVAVSYEQYF. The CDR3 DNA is TGTGCTAGTGGTTTCCCTAAGGCGGTAGCGGTCTCCTACGAGCAGTACTTC.

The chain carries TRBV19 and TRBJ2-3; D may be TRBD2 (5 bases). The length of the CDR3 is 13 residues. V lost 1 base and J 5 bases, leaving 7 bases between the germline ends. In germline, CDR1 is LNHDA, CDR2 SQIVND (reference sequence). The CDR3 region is CASSIVSVDTQYF. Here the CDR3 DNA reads TGTGCCAGTAGTATAGTTAGCGTAGATACGCAGTATTTT.

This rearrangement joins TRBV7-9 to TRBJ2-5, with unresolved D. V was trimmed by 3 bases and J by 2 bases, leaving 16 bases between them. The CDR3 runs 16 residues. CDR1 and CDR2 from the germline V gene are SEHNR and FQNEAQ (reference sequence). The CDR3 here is CASSFPRVDPQETQYF. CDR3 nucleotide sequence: TGTGCCAGCAGCTTTCCCCGGGTTGACCCTCAAGAGACCCAGTACTTC.

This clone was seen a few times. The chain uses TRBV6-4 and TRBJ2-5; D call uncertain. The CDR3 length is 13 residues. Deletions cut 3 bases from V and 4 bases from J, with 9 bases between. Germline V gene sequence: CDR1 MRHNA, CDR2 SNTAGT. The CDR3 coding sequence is TGTGCCAGCAGTGATTATCCCGGAGAGACCCAGTACTTC. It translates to CASSDYPGETQYF.

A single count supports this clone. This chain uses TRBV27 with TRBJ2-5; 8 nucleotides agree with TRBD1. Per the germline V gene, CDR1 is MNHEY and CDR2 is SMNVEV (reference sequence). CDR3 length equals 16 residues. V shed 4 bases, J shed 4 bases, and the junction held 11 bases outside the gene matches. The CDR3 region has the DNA TGTGCCAGCAGTTCAACGAGACAGGGGAGTGGAGAGACCCAGTACTTC. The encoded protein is CASSSTRQGSGETQYF.

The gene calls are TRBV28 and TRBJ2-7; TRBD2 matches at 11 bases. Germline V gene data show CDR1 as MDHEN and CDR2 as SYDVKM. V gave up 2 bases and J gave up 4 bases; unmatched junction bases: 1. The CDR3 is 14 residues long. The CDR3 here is CASSLLAGGYEQYF. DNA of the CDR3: TGTGCCAGCAGTTTACTAGCGGGAGGTTACGAGCAGTACTTC. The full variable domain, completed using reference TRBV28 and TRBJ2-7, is DVKVTQSSRYLVKRTGEKVFLECVQDMDHENMFWYRQDPGLGLRLIYFSYDVKMKEKGDIPEGYSVSREKKERFSLILESASTNQTSMYLCASSLLAGGYEQYFGPGTRLTVT.

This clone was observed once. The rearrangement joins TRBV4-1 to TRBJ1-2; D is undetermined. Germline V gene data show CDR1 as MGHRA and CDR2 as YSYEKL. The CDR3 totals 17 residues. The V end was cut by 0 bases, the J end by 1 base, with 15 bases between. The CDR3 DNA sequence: TGCGCCAGCAGCCAAGATCGGGCAGTCTTAAATAACTATGGCTACACCTTC. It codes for CASSQDRAVLNNYGYTF.

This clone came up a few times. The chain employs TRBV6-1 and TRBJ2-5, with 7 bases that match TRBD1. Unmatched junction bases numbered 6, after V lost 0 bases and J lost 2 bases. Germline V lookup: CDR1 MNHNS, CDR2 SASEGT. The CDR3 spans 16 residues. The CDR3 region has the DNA TGTGCCAGCAGTGAAGCTGGCAGGGGGATTCAAGAGACCCAGTACTTC. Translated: CASSEAGRGIQETQYF.

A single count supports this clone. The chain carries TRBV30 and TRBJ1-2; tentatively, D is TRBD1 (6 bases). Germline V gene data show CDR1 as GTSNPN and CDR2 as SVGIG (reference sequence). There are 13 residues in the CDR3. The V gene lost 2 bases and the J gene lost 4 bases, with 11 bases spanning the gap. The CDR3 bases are TGTGCCTGGAGTCCGGGACAAGCCTATGGCTACACCTTC. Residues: CAWSPGQAYGYTF.

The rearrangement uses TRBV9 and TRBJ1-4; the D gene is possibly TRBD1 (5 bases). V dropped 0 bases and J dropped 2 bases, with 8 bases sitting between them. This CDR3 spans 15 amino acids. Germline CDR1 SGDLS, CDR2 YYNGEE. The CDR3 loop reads CASSVADITNEKLFF. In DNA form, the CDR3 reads TGTGCCAGCAGCGTAGCGGACATTACTAATGAAAAACTGTTTTTT.

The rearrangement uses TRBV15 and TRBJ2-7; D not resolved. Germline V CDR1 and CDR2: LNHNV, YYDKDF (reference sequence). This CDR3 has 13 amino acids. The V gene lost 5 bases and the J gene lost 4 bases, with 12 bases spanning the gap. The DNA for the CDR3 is TGTGCCACCAGCCTAACGGCAGGTTACGAGCAGTACTTC. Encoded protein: CATSLTAGYEQYF. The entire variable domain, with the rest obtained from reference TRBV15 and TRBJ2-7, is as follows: DAMVIQNPRYQVTQFGKPVTLSCSQTLNHNVMYWYQQKSSQAPKLLFHYYDKDFNNEADTPDNFQSRRPNTSFCFLDIRSPGLGDTAMYLCATSLTAGYEQYFGPGTRLTVT.

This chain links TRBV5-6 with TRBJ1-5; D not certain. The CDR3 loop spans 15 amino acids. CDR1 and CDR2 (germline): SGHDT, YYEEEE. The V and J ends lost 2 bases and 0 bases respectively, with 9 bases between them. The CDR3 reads CASSFWTDSNQPQHF. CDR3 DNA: TGTGCCAGCAGCTTTTGGACGGATAGCAATCAGCCCCAGCATTTT.

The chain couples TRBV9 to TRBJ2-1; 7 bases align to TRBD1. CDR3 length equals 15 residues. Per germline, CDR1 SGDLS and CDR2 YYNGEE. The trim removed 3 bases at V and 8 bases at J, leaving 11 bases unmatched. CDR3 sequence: CASSAQDLDRDEQFF. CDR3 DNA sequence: TGTGCCAGCAGCGCCCAAGACCTCGACAGGGATGAGCAGTTCTTC.

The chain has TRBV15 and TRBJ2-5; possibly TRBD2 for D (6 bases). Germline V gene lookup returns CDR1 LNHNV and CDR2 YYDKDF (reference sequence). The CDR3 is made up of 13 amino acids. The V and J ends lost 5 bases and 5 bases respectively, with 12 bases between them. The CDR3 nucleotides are TGTGCCACCAGCGATTTTGGAGGGGAGACCCAGTACTTC. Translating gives CATSDFGGETQYF.

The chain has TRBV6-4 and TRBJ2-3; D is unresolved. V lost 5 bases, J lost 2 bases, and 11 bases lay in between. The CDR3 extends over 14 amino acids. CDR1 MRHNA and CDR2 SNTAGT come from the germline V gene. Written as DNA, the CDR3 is TGTGCCAGCAGTCCTCTTTCCCCCACAGATACGCAGTATTTT. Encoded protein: CASSPLSPTDTQYF.

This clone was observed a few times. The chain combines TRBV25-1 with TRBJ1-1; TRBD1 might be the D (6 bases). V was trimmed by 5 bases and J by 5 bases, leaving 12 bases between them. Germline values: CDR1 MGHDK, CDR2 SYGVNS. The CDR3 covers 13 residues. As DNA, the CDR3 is TGTGCCAGCAGTATACTAACAGGGACTGAAGCTTTCTTT. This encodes CASSILTGTEAFF.

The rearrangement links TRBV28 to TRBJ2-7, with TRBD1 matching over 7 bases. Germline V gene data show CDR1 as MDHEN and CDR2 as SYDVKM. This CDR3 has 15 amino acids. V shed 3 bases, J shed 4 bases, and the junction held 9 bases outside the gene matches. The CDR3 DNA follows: TGTGCCAGCAGTTTTGGTGCAGGGGGTTCTTACGAGCAGTACTTC. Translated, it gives CASSFGAGGSYEQYF.